This section outlines one T cell receptor beta chain sequence together with its context. With the 5' RACE reads reprocessed, TCRdb shows one record per CDR3 protein and no DNA. The sample totals over 150,000 distinct CDR3 sequences. The source of the sample is a study of monozygotic twins with inflammatory bowel disease. Germline CDR1 reads SGHVS; CDR2 reads FQNEAQ. This CDR3 is built from 13 residues. The chain has TRBV7-8 and TRBJ2-1; TCRdb calls TRBD2, which cannot be checked without DNA. The sample comprised blood. This clonotype originated in a human donor with ulcerative colitis or Crohn's disease, or a healthy co-twin of an affected twin (not recorded which). The CDR3 loop is CASSLLAGEGWVF.